A single sample gave rise to the 14 T cell receptor beta chains below, sequenced in a study of shared clonotypes between healthy human individuals. Assay used: immunoSEQ multiplex PCR; TCRdb lists only in-frame clones, some missing. The profile shows 2 million to 2.5 million clones, about 94% of them singletons. The specimen sequenced was naive CD4+ T cells sorted from blood. Subset in this sample: CD45RA+ positively selected. The receptors here all came from a man in his late teens or twenties in good health.

The rearrangement links TRBV7-9 to TRBJ1-2, with 7 bases identical to TRBD1. CDR3 size: 12 residues. The V segment lost 1 base and the J segment 14 bases; nucleotides outside the gene matches: 7. Germline V gene data show CDR1 as SEHNR and CDR2 as FQNEAQ (reference sequence). In DNA form, the CDR3 reads TGTGCCAGCAGCTTAGAAATAGGGGGCGAAACCTTC. Translated: CASSLEIGGETF.

This chain connects TRBV9 to TRBJ1-2; 7 nucleotides align to TRBD1. V lost 3 bases to trimming and J lost 6 bases; unmatched junction nucleotides: 17. This CDR3 is 17 amino acids long. Germline V gene data show CDR1 as SGDLS and CDR2 as YYNGEE. Written as DNA, the CDR3 is TGTGCCAGCAGCGAGAGGGGACAGTCCGGAAGGGGCAATGGCTACACCTTC. As protein: CASSERGQSGRGNGYTF.

For this clone: Other nucleotide sequences from this sample produce the same CDR3. The chain couples TRBV7-2 to TRBJ2-1; no clear D. Germline V lookup: CDR1 SGHTA, CDR2 FQGNSA. The CDR3 length is 14 residues. The germline V and J ends were trimmed by 1 base and 0 bases, with 4 bases remaining between them. The CDR3 sequence is CASSLGSSYNEQFF. The CDR3 coding sequence is TGTGCCAGCAGCTTAGGGAGCTCCTACAATGAGCAGTTCTTC.

The V call is TRBV5-4, the J call TRBJ2-7, with D tentatively TRBD1 (6 bases). V shed 5 bases and J shed 2 bases, with 17 bases lying between them. Per germline, CDR1 SGHNT and CDR2 YYREEE (reference sequence). The CDR3 spans 15 residues. CDR3 amino acids: CASSSTGSTPYEQYF. CDR3 sequence (DNA): TGTGCCAGCAGTTCGACAGGATCGACACCCTACGAGCAGTACTTC.

A remark on this clone: Sequence at one end of the junction differs from germline and may be a read error. This chain connects TRBV6-1 to TRBJ1-5, with D possibly matching TRBD1 (6 bases). This CDR3 region has 17 residues. The germline gives CDR1 MNHNS, CDR2 SASEGT. CDR3 DNA sequence: TGTGCCAGCAGGGAAGGGGGAATTGTTTATAGCAATCAGCCCCAGCATTTT. Its translation is CASREGGIVYSNQPQHF.

The gene calls are TRBV10-1 and TRBJ1-2; D might be TRBD1 (5 bases). Per germline, CDR1 WNHNN and CDR2 SYGVQD (reference sequence). The CDR3 contains 15 residues. Trimming cost V 6 bases and J 6 bases, with 20 bases left between them. The CDR3 nucleotides are TGCGCCAGCAGCCTCAGAATCCCCCTGGGGGATGGCTACACCTTC. This encodes CASSLRIPLGDGYTF.

V is TRBV18 and J is TRBJ1-2; weak D call: TRBD1 (5 bases). This CDR3 spans 17 amino acids. Trimming shortened V by 6 bases and J by 0 bases, and 20 bases separated the two germline ends. Germline V CDR1 and CDR2: KGHSH, LQKENI. The CDR3 DNA follows: TGTGCCAGCTCGCTCCGGGACGACCCACGTTCTAACTATGGCTACACCTTC. Translation: CASSLRDDPRSNYGYTF. Complete variable domain (other parts from reference TRBV18 and TRBJ1-2): NAGVMQNPRHLVRRRGQEARLRCSPMKGHSHVYWYRQLPEEGLKFMVYLQKENIIDESGMPKERFSAEFPKEGPSILRIQQVVRGDSAAYFCASSLRDDPRSNYGYTFGSGTRLTVV.

The J gene is TRBJ1-6, the V gene TRBV7-2; D is ambiguous. This CDR3 region has 14 residues. Trimming stripped 1 base from V and 9 bases from J, with 10 bases between. The germline V gene has CDR1 SGHTA and CDR2 FQGNSA. The CDR3 sequence: CASSLVSWVSPLHF. DNA of the CDR3: TGTGCCAGCAGCTTAGTGAGTTGGGTTTCACCCCTCCACTTT.

The chain has TRBV19 and TRBJ2-1; no clear D. The CDR3 is 16 amino acids. Germline V gene data show CDR1 as LNHDA and CDR2 as SQIVND (reference sequence). Trimming left V 1 base short and J 2 bases short, with 12 bases between. The CDR3 region has the DNA TGTGCCAGTAGTATAGTGGTTGGGAAGACCTACAATGAGCAGTTCTTC. As protein: CASSIVVGKTYNEQFF. Full variable domain (missing parts from reference TRBV19 and TRBJ2-1): DGGITQSPKYLFRKEGQNVTLSCEQNLNHDAMYWYRQDPGQGLRLIYYSQIVNDFQKGDIAEGYSVSREKKESFPLTVTSAQKNPTAFYLCASSIVVGKTYNEQFFGPGTRLTVL.

The gene calls are TRBV7-2 and TRBJ2-2, with 9 bases identical to TRBD2. Trimming removed 4 bases from V and 6 bases from J; junction bases left unmatched: 6. Germline assignment: CDR1 SGHTA and CDR2 FQGNSA. The CDR3 has 15 residues. Here the CDR3 reads CASSSSAGGSGELFF. The CDR3 nucleotides read TGTGCCAGCAGCTCCTCAGCGGGAGGTTCCGGGGAGCTGTTTTTT.

The chain combines TRBV6-1 with TRBJ2-1, with 9 bases identical to TRBD2. Germline loops: CDR1 MNHNS, CDR2 SASEGT. CDR3 length: 14 amino acids. Germline trimming cut 4 bases from V and 7 bases from J; bases unmatched to any gene: 5. In DNA, the CDR3 is TGTGCCAGCAGTGTTAGCGGGGGCCGGAATGAGCAGTTCTTC. This sequence encodes CASSVSGGRNEQFF.

The chain links TRBV4-3 to TRBJ2-7; D possibly corresponds to TRBD2 (5 bases). V was trimmed by 4 bases and J by 7 bases, leaving 17 bases between them. The CDR3 consists of 14 residues. Germline lookup yields CDR1 LGHNA and CDR2 YSLEER. This CDR3 reads CASSLSPDLGEQYF. CDR3 sequence (DNA): TGCGCCAGCAGCCTTAGCCCGGACTTGGGAGAGCAGTACTTC.

With respect to this clone: At the DNA level, this CDR3 is encoded by other sequences in the same sample as well. The chain has TRBV30 and TRBJ1-3; 7 nucleotides agree with TRBD1. Losses at the gene ends were 3 bases for V and 3 bases for J; bases not matched to a gene: 2. The length of the CDR3 is 13 residues. Germline CDR1 GTSNPN, CDR2 SVGIG (reference sequence). The CDR3 nucleotides read TGTGCCTGGAGCAGGGGGTATGGAAACACCATATATTTT. Its translation: CAWSRGYGNTIYF.

V usage is TRBV28 and J usage is TRBJ1-1, with D unclear. This CDR3 has 15 amino acids. CDR1 MDHEN and CDR2 SYDVKM come from the germline V gene. V shed 2 bases and J shed 1 base, with 11 bases lying between them. In nucleotides, the CDR3 is TGTGCCAGCAGTTTAGGAGGGAAAGGGAACACTGAAGCTTTCTTT. Protein sequence: CASSLGGKGNTEAFF. Supplemented by reference TRBV28 and TRBJ1-1, the full variable domain reads DVKVTQSSRYLVKRTGEKVFLECVQDMDHENMFWYRQDPGLGLRLIYFSYDVKMKEKGDIPEGYSVSREKKERFSLILESASTNQTSMYLCASSLGGKGNTEAFFGQGTRLTVV.